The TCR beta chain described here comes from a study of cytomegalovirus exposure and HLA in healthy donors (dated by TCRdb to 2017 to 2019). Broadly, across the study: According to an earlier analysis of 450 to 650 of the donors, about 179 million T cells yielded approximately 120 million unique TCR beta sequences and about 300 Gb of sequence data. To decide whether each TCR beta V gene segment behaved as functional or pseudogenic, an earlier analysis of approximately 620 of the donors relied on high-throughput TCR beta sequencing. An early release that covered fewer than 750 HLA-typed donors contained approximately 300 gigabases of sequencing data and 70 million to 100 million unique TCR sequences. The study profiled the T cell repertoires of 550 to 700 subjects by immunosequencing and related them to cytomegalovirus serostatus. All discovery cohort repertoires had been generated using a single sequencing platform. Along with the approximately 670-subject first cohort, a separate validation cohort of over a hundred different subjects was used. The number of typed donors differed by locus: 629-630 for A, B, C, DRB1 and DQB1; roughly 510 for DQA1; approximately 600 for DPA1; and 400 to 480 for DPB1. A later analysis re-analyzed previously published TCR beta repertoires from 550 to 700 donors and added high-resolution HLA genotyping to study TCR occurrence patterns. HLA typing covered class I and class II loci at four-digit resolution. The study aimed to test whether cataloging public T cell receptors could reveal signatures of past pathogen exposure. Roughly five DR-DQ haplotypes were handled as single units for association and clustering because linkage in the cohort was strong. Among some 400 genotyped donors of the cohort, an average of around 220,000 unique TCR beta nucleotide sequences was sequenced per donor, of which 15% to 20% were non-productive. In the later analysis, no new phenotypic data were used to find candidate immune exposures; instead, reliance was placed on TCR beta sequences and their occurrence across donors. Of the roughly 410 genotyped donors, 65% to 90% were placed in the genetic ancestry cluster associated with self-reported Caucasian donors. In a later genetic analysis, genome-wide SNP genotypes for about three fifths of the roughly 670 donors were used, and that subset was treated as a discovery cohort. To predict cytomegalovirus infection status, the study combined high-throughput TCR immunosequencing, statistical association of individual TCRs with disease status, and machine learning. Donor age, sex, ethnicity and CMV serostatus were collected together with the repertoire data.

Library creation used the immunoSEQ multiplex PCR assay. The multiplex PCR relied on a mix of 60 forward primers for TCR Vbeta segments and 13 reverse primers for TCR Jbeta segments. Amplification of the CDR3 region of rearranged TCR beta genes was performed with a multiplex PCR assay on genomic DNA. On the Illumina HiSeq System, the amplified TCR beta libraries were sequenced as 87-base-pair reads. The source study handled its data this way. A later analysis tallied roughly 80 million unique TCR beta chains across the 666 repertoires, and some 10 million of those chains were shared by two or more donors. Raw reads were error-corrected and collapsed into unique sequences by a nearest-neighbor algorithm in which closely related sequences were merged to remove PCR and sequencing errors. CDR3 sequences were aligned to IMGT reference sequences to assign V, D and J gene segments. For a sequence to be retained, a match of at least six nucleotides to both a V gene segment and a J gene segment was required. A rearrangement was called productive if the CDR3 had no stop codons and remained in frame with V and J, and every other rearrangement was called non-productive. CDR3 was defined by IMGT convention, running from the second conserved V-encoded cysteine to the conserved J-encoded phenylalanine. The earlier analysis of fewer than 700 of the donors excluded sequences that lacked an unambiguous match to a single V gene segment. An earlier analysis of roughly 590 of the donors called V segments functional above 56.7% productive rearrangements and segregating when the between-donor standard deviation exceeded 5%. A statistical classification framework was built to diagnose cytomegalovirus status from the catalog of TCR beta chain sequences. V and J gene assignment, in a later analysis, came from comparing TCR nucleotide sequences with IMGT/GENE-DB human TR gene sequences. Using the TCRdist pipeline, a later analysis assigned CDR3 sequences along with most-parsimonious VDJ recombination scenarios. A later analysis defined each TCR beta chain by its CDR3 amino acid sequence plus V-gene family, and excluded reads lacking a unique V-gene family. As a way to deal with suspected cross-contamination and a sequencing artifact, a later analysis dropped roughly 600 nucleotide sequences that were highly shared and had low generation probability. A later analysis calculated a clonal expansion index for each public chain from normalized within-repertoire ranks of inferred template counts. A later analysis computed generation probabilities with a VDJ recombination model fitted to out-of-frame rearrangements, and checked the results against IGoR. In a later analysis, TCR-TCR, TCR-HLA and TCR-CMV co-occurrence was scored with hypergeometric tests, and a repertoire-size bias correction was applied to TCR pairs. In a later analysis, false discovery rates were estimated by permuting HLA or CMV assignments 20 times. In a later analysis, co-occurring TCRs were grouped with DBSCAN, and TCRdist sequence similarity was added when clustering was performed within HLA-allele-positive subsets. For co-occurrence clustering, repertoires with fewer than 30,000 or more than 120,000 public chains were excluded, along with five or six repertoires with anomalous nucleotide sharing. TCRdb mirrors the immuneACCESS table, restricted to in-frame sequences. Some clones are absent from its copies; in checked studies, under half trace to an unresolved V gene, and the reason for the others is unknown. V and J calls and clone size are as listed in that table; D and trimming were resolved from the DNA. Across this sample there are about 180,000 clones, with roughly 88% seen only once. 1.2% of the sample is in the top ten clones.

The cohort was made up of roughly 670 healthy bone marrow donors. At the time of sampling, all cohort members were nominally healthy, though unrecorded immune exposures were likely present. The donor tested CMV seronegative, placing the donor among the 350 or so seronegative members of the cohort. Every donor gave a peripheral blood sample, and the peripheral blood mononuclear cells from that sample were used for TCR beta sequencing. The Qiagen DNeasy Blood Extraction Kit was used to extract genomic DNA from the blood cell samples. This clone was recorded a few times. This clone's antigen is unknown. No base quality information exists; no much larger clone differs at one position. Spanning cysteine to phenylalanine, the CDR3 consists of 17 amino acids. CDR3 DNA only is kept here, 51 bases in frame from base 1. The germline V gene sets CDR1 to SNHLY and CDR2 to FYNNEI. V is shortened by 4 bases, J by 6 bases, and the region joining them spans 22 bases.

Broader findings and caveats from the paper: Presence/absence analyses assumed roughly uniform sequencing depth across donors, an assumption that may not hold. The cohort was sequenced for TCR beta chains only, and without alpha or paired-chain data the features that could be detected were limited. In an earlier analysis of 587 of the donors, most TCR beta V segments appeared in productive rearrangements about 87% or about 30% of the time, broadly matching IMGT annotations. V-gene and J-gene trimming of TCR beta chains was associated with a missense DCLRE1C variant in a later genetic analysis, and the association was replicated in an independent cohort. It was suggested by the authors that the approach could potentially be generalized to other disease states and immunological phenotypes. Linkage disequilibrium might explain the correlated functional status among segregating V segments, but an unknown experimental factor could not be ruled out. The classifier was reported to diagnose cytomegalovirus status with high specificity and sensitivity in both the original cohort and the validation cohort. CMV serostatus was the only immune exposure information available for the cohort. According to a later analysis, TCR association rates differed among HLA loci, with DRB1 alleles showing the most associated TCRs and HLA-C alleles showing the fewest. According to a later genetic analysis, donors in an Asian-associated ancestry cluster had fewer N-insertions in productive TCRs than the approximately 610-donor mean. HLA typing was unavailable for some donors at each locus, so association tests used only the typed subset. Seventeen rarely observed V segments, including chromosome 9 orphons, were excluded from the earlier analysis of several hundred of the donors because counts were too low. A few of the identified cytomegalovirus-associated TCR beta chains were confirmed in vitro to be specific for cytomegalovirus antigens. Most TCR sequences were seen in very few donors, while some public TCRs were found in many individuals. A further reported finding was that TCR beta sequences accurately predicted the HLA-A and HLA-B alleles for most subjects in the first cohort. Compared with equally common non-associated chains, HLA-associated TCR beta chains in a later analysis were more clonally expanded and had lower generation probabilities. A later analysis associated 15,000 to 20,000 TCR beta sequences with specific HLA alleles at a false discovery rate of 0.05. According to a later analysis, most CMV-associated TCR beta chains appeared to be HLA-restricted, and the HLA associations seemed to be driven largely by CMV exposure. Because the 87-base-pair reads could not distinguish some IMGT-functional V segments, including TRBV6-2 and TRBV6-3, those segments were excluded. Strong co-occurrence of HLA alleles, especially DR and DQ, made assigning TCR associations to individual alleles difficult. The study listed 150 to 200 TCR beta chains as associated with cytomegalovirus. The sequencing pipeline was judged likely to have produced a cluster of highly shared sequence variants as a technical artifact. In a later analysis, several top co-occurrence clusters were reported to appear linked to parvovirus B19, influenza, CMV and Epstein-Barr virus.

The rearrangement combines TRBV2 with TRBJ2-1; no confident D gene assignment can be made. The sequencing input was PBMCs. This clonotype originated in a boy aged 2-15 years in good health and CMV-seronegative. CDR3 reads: CASSANRPHLPGNEQFF. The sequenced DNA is TGTGCCAGCAGTGCAAACAGACCGCACCTCCCCGGCAATGAGCAGTTCTTC.